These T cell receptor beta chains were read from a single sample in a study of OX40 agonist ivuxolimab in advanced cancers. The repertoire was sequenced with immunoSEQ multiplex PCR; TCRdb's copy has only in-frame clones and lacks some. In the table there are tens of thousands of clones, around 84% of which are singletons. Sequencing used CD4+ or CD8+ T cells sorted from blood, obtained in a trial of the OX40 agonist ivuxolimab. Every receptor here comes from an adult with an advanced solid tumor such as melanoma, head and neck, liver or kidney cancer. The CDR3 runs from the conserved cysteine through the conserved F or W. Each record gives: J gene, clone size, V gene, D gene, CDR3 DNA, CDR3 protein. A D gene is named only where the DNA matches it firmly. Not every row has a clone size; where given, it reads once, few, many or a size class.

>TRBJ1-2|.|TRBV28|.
TGTGCCAGCAGCCAAACCTTGACAGCTCCGGGGGAGGGCTACACCTTC
CASSQTLTAPGEGYTF
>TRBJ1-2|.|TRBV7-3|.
TGTGCCAGCAGCCCTGAAATAGGGAGCTATGGCTACACCTTC
CASSPEIGSYGYTF
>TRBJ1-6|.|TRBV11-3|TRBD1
TGTGCCAGCAGCTTAAGACAGGGGGCGCCCATGGATTCACCCCTCCACTTT
CASSLRQGAPMDSPLHF
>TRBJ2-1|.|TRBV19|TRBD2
TGTGCCAGTAGTCGAGTAGCGGGGGGGCGGGTTCCATCCTACAATGAGCAGTTCTTC
CASSRVAGGRVPSYNEQFF
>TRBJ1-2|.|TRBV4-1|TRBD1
TGCGCCAGCAGCCAAGATGGGGCCGGGGGCTCAGGGGGCTTC
CASSQDGAGGSGGF
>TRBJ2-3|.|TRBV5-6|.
TGTGCCAGCAGCTACCGACAGTCCGGGGACACAGATACGCAGTATTTT
CASSYRQSGDTDTQYF
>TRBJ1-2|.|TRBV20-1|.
TGCAGTTGCCAGGACGGCTATGGCTACACCTTC
CSCQDGYGYTF
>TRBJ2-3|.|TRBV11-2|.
TGTGCCAGCAGCTTAGATCAGTCGGTAGATACGCAGTATTTT
CASSLDQSVDTQYF
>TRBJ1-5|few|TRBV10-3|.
TGTGCCATCAGTTGGACAGACAATCAGCCCCAGCATTTT
CAISWTDNQPQHF
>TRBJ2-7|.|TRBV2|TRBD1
TGTGCCAGCAGTCGGGACAGTGCAGCCTACGAGCAGTACTTC
CASSRDSAAYEQYF
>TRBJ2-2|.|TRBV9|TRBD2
TGTGCCAGCAGCGTCGGTCTAGCGGTGAACACCGGGGAGCTGTTTTTT
CASSVGLAVNTGELFF
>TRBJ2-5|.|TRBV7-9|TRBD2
TGTGCCAGCAGCCCCGGGACTAGCCTAGAGACCCAGTACTTC
CASSPGTSLETQYF
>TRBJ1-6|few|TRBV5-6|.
TGTGCCAGCAGCTTTGGACGGTTCTATAATTCACCCCTCCACTTT
CASSFGRFYNSPLHF
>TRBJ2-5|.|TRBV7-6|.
TGTGCCAGCAGCTTAGCTTGGGAAGAGACCCAGTACTTC
CASSLAWEETQYF
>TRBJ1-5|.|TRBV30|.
TGTGCCTGGAAAAAAGGCCAGCCCCAGCATTTT
CAWKKGQPQHF
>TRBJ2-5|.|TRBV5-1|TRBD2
TGCGCCAGCAGCTTGGAAGGTAGCGGGGGAAGAGAGACCCAGTACTTC
CASSLEGSGGRETQYF
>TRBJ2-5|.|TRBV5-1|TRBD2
TGCGCCAGCAGCCCCGGGGGGACTATCGACGAGACCCAGTACTTC
CASSPGGTIDETQYF
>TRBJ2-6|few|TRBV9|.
TGTGCCAGCAGCTCGGACCGGAGCTCTGGGGCCAACGTCCTGACTTTC
CASSSDRSSGANVLTF
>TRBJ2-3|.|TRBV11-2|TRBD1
TGTGCCAGCAGCTTTTTGGGACAGGGAACAGATACGCAGTATTTT
CASSFLGQGTDTQYF
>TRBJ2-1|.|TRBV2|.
TGTGCCAGCAGTCCTCTGGCTATCGAATACAATGAGCAGTTCTTC
CASSPLAIEYNEQFF
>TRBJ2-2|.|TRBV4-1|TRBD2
TGCGCCAGCGGACGACAGGCGGGGGGCACCGGGGAGCTGTTTTTT
CASGRQAGGTGELFF
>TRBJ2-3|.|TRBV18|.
TGTGCCAGCTCACCTGCGCGGAGGGTTAGCACAGATACGCAGTATTTT
CASSPARRVSTDTQYF
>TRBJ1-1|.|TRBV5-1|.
TGCGCCAGCAGCTGGGGGGGAACTGAAGCTTTCTTT
CASSWGGTEAFF
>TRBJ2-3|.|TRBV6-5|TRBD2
TGTGCCAGCACCCGAGCGGGGGCTAGCACAGATACGCAGTATTTT
CASTRAGASTDTQYF
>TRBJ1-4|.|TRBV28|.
TGTGCCAGCAGTCTACAGGGATATGAAAAACTGTTTTTT
CASSLQGYEKLFF
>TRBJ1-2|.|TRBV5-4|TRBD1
TGTGCCAGCAGCGCTGGACAGGACTATGGCTACACCTTC
CASSAGQDYGYTF
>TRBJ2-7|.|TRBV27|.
TGTGCCAGCAGGGGAGGTCTCTACGAGCAGTACTTC
CASRGGLYEQYF
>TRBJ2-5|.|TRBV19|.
TGTGCCAGTAGTGTAGGGTCGATCCAAGAGACCCAGTACTTC
CASSVGSIQETQYF
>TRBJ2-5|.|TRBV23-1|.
TGCGCCAGCAGTCAAGGGGGAAGGGAGACCCAGTACTTC
CASSQGGRETQYF
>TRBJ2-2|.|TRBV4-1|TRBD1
TGCGCCAGCAGCCCACACAGGGGCCCTAACACCGGGGAGCTGTTTTTT
CASSPHRGPNTGELFF
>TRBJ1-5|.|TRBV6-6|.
TGTGCCAGCAGTTACTTGGAGACAGAGCATTTT
CASSYLETEHF
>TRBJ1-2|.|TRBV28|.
TGTGCCAGCAGTTTAAGGGCAGGCAGAGGCTACACCTTC
CASSLRAGRGYTF
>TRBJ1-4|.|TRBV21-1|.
TGTGCCAGCAGCTACTGGACAGGGTTTAATGAAAAACTGTTTTTT
CASSYWTGFNEKLFF
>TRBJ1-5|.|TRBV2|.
TGTGCCAGCGGCACACGGGAGGGCAATCAGCCCCAGCATTTT
CASGTREGNQPQHF
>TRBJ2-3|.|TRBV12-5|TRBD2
TGTGCTAGTGGTTTATTAGCGGGGGGCCCTAGCACAGATACGCAGTATTTT
CASGLLAGGPSTDTQYF
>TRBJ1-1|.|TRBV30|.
TGTGCCTGGAGCAACGGGGGGGGATTCGACACTGAAGCTTTCTTT
CAWSNGGGFDTEAFF
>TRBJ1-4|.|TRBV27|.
TGTGCCAGCAGTTTAGGCCCCCCGGGGCTATCTAATGAAAAACTGTTTTTT
CASSLGPPGLSNEKLFF
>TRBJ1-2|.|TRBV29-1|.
TGCAGCGTTGAAGATTCAAGGCGGAGCTATGGCTACACCTTC
CSVEDSRRSYGYTF
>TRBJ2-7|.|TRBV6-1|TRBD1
TGTGCCAGCAGTCCCGGGACAGGGATCTCCTACGAGCAGTACTTC
CASSPGTGISYEQYF
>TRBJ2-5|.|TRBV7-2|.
TGTGCCAGCAGCTTATGGGGACAAAAACTAGAGACCCAGTACTTC
CASSLWGQKLETQYF
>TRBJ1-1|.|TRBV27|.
TGTGCCAGCAGTTTAAGAGGACAGTCGAACACTGAAGCTTTCTTT
CASSLRGQSNTEAFF
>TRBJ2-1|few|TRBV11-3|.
TGTGCCAGCAGCTTAGGGTCCCCGGGAAATGAGCAGTTCTTC
CASSLGSPGNEQFF
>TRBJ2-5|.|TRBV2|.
TGTGCCAGCAGTGAGGGACTTCCCGGGGAGACCCAGTACTTC
CASSEGLPGETQYF